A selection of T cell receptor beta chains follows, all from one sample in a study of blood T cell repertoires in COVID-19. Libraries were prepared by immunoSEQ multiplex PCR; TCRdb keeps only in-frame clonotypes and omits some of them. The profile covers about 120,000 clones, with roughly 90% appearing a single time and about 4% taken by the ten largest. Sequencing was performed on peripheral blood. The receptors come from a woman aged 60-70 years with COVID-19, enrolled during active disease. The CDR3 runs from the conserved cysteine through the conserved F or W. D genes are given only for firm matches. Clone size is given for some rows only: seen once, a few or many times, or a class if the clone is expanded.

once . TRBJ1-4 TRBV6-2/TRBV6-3 TGTGCCAGCAGTTCCTCCGGACAGCCGATTGGTAATGAAAAACTGTTTTTT CASSSSGQPIGNEKLFF
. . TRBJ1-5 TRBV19 TGTGCCAGTAGTATAGAACTTAATCAGCCCCAGCATTTT CASSIELNQPQHF
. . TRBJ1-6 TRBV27 TGTGCCAGCACCGGTCGAGGACAAGTCAATTCACCCCTCCACTTT CASTGRGQVNSPLHF
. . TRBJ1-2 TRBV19 TGTGCCAGTAGTATAGAGGGCAGAGCTAACTATGGCTACACCTTC CASSIEGRANYGYTF
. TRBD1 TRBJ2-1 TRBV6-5 TGTGCCAGCAGTTACTACAGGGGGAGCTCCTACAATGAGCAGTTCTTC CASSYYRGSSYNEQFF
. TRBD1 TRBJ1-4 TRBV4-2 TGTGCCAGCAGCTTAGGGACAGGGAGAAACACTAATGAAAAACTGTTTTTT CASSLGTGRNTNEKLFF
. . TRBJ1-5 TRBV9 TGTGCCAGCAGCGTAGCGGGGGGCAGCAATCAGCCCCAGCATTTT CASSVAGGSNQPQHF
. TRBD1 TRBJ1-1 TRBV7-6 TGTGCCAGCAGCCGAGACAGGGGCACTGAAGCTTTCTTT CASSRDRGTEAFF
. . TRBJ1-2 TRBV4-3 TGCGCCAGCAGCCTCGACAGGCACGGCTACACCTTC CASSLDRHGYTF
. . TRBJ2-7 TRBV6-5 TGTGCCAGCAGTTGGGGGTGGGGGCCCCCTAACGAGCAGTACTTC CASSWGWGPPNEQYF
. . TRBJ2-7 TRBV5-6 TGTGCCAGCAGCTTGACACGGGCCTACGAGCAGTACTTC CASSLTRAYEQYF
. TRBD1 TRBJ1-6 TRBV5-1 TGCGCCAGCAGCTATAGCCCGGGACAGGGTCGACTATCCGGTAATTCACCCCTCCACTTT CASSYSPGQGRLSGNSPLHF
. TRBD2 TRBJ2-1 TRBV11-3 TGTGCCAGCAGTTTGGGACTAGCGGGATACAATGAGCAGTTCTTC CASSLGLAGYNEQFF
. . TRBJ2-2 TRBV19 TGTGCCAGTAGTATTGGGGGGTTCGGCGGGGAGCTGTTTTTT CASSIGGFGGELFF
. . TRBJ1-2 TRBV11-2 TGTGCCAGCAGCGCGGGCTATGGCTACACCTTC CASSAGYGYTF
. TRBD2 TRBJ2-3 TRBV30 TGTGCCTGGAGTAACGGACTAGATTCAGATACGCAGTATTTT CAWSNGLDSDTQYF
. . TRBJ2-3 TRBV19 TGTGCCAGTAAACCAGAGACAGGACTCACAGATACGCAGTATTTT CASKPETGLTDTQYF
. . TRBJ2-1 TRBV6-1 TGTGCCAGCAGTGAACAGGGAATCTACAATGAGCAGTTCTTC CASSEQGIYNEQFF
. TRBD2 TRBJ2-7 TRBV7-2 TGTGCCAGCAGCTCTCGCGGGGGGCGTCTAACTTTCTCCTACGAGCAGTACTTC CASSSRGGRLTFSYEQYF
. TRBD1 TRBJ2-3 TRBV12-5 TGTGCTAGTGGTTCGACAGGGTCAGATACGCAGTATTTT CASGSTGSDTQYF
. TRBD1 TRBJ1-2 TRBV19 TGTGCCAGTAGTCCCGACAGGGAGAACTATGGCTACACCTTC CASSPDRENYGYTF
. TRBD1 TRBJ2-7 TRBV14 TGTGCCAGCAGCCGCCTACCGGGACAGGGGATGTACGAGCAGTACTTC CASSRLPGQGMYEQYF
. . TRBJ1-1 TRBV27 TGTGCCAGCAGGGAATCGGGGGGGAGGGCCACTGAAGCTTTCTTT CASRESGGRATEAFF
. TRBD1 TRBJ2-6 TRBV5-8 TGTGCCAGCAGCTCTGGACAGGCCGGGGCCAACGTCCTGACTTTC CASSSGQAGANVLTF
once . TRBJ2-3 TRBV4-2 TGTGCCAGCAGCCAAGAAATACAGAGCACAGATACGCAGTATTTT CASSQEIQSTDTQYF
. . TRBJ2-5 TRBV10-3 TGTGCCACCCGGACAGCCGAAGAGACCCAGTACTTC CATRTAEETQYF
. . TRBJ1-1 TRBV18 TGTGCCAGCTCACCCAGGGAAGGGAACACTGAAGCTTTCTTT CASSPREGNTEAFF
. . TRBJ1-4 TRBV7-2 TGTGCCAGCAGCTATGGGGGGGCTGAAAAACTGTTTTTT CASSYGGAEKLFF
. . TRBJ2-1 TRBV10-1 TGCGCCAGCAGTGAAGGGGGGGAGGTTGAGCAGTTCTTC CASSEGGEVEQFF
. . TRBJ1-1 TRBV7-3 TGTGCCAGCAGCTTAGGGGGCCAGAGCACTGAAGCTTTCTTT CASSLGGQSTEAFF
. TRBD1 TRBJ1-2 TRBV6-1 TGTGCCAGCAGGGAAGCAGGGGGAAAGGCCTATGGCTACACCTTC CASREAGGKAYGYTF
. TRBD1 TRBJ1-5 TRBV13 TGTGCCAGCAGCCAAAGAACAGGGGTAATCAATCAGCCCCAGCATTTT CASSQRTGVINQPQHF
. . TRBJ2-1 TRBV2 TGTGCCAGCAGTGAAGAACAGCAAAGCAGGAATGAGCAGTTCTTC CASSEEQQSRNEQFF
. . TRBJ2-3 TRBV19 TGTGCCAGTAGTATACAGGGGGGATACACAGATACGCAGTATTTT CASSIQGGYTDTQYF
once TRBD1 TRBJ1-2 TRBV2 TGTGCCAGCACGCAACAGGGGGCGCGGCTAAATGGCTACACCTTC CASTQQGARLNGYTF
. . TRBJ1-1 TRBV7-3 TGTGCCAGCAGCTTAAGGCCCGTGACTGAAGCTTTCTTT CASSLRPVTEAFF
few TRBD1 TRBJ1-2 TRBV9 TGTGCCAGCAGCCCCGGACAGGGCCTTGTTGGCTACACCTTC CASSPGQGLVGYTF
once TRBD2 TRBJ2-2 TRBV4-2 TGTGCCAGCAGCCAAGATATCCCTAGCGGGGGAGATTTTACCGGGGAGCTGTTTTTT CASSQDIPSGGDFTGELFF
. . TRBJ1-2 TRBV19 TGTGCCAGTAGTATCCGGCGACTCTATGGCTACACCTTC CASSIRRLYGYTF
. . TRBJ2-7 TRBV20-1 TGCAGTGCCAGGGGATTTTACGAGCAGTACTTC CSARGFYEQYF
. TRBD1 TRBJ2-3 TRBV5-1 TGCGCCAGCACGCCTCCGGGACAGGGCAGGGATACGCAGTATTTT CASTPPGQGRDTQYF
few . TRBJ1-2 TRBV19 TGTGCCAGTAGTCCTCCCCCGGGGGGTGTGAATGGCTACACCTTC CASSPPPGGVNGYTF
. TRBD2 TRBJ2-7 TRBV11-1 TGTGCCAGCAGCACAGTAGCGGGGGGGCTCGACTACGAGCAGTACTTC CASSTVAGGLDYEQYF
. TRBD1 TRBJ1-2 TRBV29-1 TGCAGCGCAAGACAGGGACCTAACTATGGCTACACCTTC CSARQGPNYGYTF
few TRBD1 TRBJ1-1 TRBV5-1 TGCGCCAGCAAAGAGGGACAGGGGGAGATTGAAGCTTTCTTT CASKEGQGEIEAFF
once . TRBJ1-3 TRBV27 TGTGCCAGCAGTTCAGGGGCAGCTGGAAACACCATATATTTT CASSSGAAGNTIYF
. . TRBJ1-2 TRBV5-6 TGTGCCAGCAGCTTGGCCCGGGGGATTCGTATCTATGGCTACACCTTC CASSLARGIRIYGYTF
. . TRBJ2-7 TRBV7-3 TGTGCCAGCAGCTTAGCGGGGCCTTCCTACGAGCAGTACTTC CASSLAGPSYEQYF
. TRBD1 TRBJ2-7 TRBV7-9 TGTGCCAGCACGAAAGGACAGGGGGTTTTATGGGGCGAGCAGTACTTC CASTKGQGVLWGEQYF
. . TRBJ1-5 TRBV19 TGTGCCAGTAGTCCCATCGACAGGAGCAATCAGCCCCAGCATTTT CASSPIDRSNQPQHF
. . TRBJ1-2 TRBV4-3 TGCGCCAGCAGCCAAGAGCGGCCAGGGGAGTTATATGGCTACACCTTC CASSQERPGELYGYTF
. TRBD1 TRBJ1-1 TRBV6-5 TGTGCCAGCAGCCGGACAGGGAACACTGAAGCTTTCTTT CASSRTGNTEAFF
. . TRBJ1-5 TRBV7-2 TGTGCCAGCAGCCTGTTCGGGCAGCCCCAGCATTTT CASSLFGQPQHF
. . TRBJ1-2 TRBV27 TGTGCCAGCAGTCCCCGGTTTTCCTCAAACTATGGCTACACCTTC CASSPRFSSNYGYTF